This T cell receptor beta chain was found in a study of blood T cells in healthy people across ages. PCR was performed a second time for 7 to 11 cycles using a sample-barcoded 5' primer and a J-beta primer mix. TCRdb called the 5' RACE reads again in MiXCR, with one record for every CDR3 protein. The top ten hold around 4% of the sample, which has some 1,500,000 distinct CDR3 sequences, less than 45% seen once. About 10 milliliters of peripheral blood were drawn from each donor into EDTA-treated tubes. This CDR3 has 13 amino acids. Trimming pared 3 bases from V and 4 bases from J, leaving 12 bases between. The V gene's germline CDR1 is SQVTM and CDR2 ANQGSEA.

V gene TRBV29-1 combines with J gene TRBJ2-5; D is unclear. Sequenced input: blood. The receptor's source is a woman aged 18-29 years in good health. The CDR3 spells CSVEAEAGETQYF. The CDR3 region has the DNA TGCAGCGTTGAGGCAGAGGCTGGAGAGACCCAGTACTTC.